The 11 T cell receptor beta chains below were found in one sample sequenced in a study of T cell repertoires in cytomegalovirus infection (dated by TCRdb to between 2017 and 2020). Instrument on record: Illumina HiSeq 1500. Through fastp at Q25 and MiXCR, TCRdb rebuilt clones from the public reads, retaining in-frame beta chains. CDR3 protein sequences are deduplicated, and each keeps its most common genes and DNA. The table for this sample lists roughly 800,000 distinct CDR3 sequences; 25% to 30% of them were counted only once. Approximately 14% of the sample rests with the top ten. In the paper's terms, the treatment or condition label means: in vitro stimulation with specific CMV peptide epitopes to enrich CMV-specific T cells. For these receptors, no antigen is known. Sequences were derived from cultured CD8+ T cells from PBMCs, sampled from culture after CMV antigen stimulation. The receptor source for this set is a human donor in good health (CMV status not recorded). Some clones in this sample may be carry-over from other donors' samples.

This clonotype appeared many times. V is TRBV7-8 and J is TRBJ2-2, with D hard to call. This CDR3 comprises 14 residues. The ends were cut back, 0 bases at V and 7 bases at J, with 9 bases in the middle. Germline V gene sequence: CDR1 SGHVS, CDR2 FQNEAQ. The CDR3 loop reads CASSLAGSGGELFF. For the CDR3, the DNA is TGTGCCAGCAGCTTAGCCGGATCGGGCGGGGAGCTGTTTTTT.

This clonotype was seen more than once but under ten times. The CDR3 region is CSASLSASGGILQETQYF. CDR3 coding DNA: TGCAGTGCTAGCCTCTCGGCTAGCGGGGGGATCCTCCAAGAGACCCAGTACTTC. V gene TRBV20-1 combines with J gene TRBJ2-5; 11 bases align to TRBD2. The CDR3 totals 18 residues. Germline CDR1 and CDR2: DFQATT and SNEGSKA (reference sequence). Losses at the gene ends were 3 bases for V and 1 base for J; bases not matched to a gene: 13.

CDR3 sequence: CASSYRDRVMETQYF. The CDR3 DNA reads TGTGCCAGCAGTTACCGGGACAGGGTCATGGAGACCCAGTACTTC. The V gene is TRBV6-6, the J gene TRBJ2-5; 9 bases agree with TRBD1. Germline-derived CDR1 and CDR2 are MNHNY and SVGAGI (reference sequence). V was clipped by 2 bases and J by 5 bases; unmatched bases: 6. This CDR3 is built from 15 residues.

In its sample, this clonotype was seen a few times. V usage is TRBV4-1 and J usage is TRBJ2-1, with 7 bases fitting TRBD2. V lost 6 bases to trimming and J lost 2 bases; unmatched junction nucleotides: 10. The CDR3 contains 16 residues. From germline, CDR1 is MGHRA and CDR2 YSYEKL. CDR3 coding DNA: TGCGCCAGCAGTTACGGGGGGATGTCTACCTACAATGAGCAGTTCTTC. It yields the protein CASSYGGMSTYNEQFF.

This clonotype was detected many times. This chain joins TRBV20-1 and TRBJ2-7; 12 bases match TRBD2. The germline CDR1 and CDR2 sequences are DFQATT and SNEGSKA (reference sequence). The CDR3 is 14 residues long. V was clipped by 3 bases and J by 2 bases; unmatched bases: 2. The CDR3 coding sequence is TGCAGTGCTAGTCGACTAGCGGGGGCCTACGAGCAGTACTTC. Amino acids: CSASRLAGAYEQYF.

This clonotype was seen more than once but under ten times. This chain connects TRBV6-4 to TRBJ2-2; D remains ambiguous. V was cut by 0 bases and J by 5 bases, with 7 bases left in between. The CDR3 runs 14 residues. Per germline, CDR1 MRHNA and CDR2 SNTAGT. The CDR3 DNA reads TGTGCCAGCAGTGACTCGAGTGAAACCGGGGAGCTGTTTTTT. As protein: CASSDSSETGELFF.

This clonotype has only a few counts. The chain combines TRBV7-8 with TRBJ2-5; perhaps TRBD2 as D (6 bases). Per the germline V gene, CDR1 is SGHVS and CDR2 is FQNEAQ. Trimming shortened V by 5 bases and J by 1 base, and 17 bases separated the two germline ends. This CDR3 comprises 16 residues. The CDR3 region is CASSLTEGKRQETQYF. CDR3 DNA: TGTGCCAGCAGCCTCACGGAGGGGAAGCGCCAAGAGACCCAGTACTTC.

The CDR3 region has the DNA TGTGCCATCGGGGACACAGGGGGCGGCTACACCTTC. Translated, it gives CAIGDTGGGYTF. The chain has TRBV10-3 and TRBJ1-2, with TRBD1 matching over 9 bases. V shed 8 bases, J shed 8 bases, and the junction held 6 bases outside the gene matches. Germline V CDR1 and CDR2: ENHRY, SYGVKD. The CDR3 has 12 amino acids.

This clonotype has a count of ten or more. V and J are TRBV7-9 and TRBJ2-1; the D call may be TRBD1 or TRBD2 (6 bases each). This CDR3 contains 13 residues. Deletions cut 6 bases from V and 6 bases from J, with 12 bases between. Germline V gene sequence: CDR1 SEHNR, CDR2 FQNEAQ (reference sequence). The CDR3 DNA reads TGTGCCAGCAGTGCTGGGGGGCTCAATGAGCAGTTCTTC. As protein: CASSAGGLNEQFF.

The rearrangement links TRBV6-1 to TRBJ1-5; maybe TRBD1 (5 bases). CDR1 and CDR2 from the germline V gene are MNHNS and SASEGT. The V and J ends lost 4 bases and 5 bases respectively, with 15 bases between them. This CDR3 has 15 amino acids. The CDR3 region is CASSVVDSPDQPQHF. DNA for the CDR3: TGTGCCAGCAGTGTTGTCGACAGCCCGGATCAGCCCCAGCATTTT.

The chain couples TRBV19 to TRBJ2-1; weak D call: TRBD1 (6 bases). The CDR3 consists of 14 residues. Germline V lookup: CDR1 LNHDA, CDR2 SQIVND (reference sequence). V was pared by 5 bases and J by 8 bases, with 16 bases between. The DNA of the CDR3 is TGTGCCAGTAGTGTGACAGGACCCGGAGATGAGCAGTTCTTC. Protein sequence: CASSVTGPGDEQFF.